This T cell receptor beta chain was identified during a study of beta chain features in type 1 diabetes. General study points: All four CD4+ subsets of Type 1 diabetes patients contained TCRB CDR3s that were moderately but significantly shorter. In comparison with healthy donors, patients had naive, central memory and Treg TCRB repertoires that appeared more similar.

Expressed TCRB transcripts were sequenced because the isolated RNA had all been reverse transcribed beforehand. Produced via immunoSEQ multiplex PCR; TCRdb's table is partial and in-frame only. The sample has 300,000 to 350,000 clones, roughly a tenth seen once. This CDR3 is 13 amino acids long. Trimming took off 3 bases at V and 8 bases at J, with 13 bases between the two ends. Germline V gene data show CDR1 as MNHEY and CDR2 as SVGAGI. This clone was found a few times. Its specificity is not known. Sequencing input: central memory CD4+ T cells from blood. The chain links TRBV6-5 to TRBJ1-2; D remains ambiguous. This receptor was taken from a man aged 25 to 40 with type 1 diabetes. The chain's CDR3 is CASSYDRFEGYTF. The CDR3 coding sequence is TGTGCCAGCAGTTATGACCGGTTCGAAGGCTACACCTTC.